This T cell receptor (beta chain) was captured by sequencing in a study of blood T cell repertoires in COVID-19 (dated by TCRdb to 2018 to 2020). In terms of the full investigation: Samples from collaborators originated in the United States, Italy and Spain and spanned both the acute and convalescent phases of COVID-19. The material from the prospective study consisted of cDNA or gDNA derived from T cells, B-cell-depleted T cells, or PBMCs. Subjects who had been exposed to COVID-19, were actively infected with it, or had recovered from it provided the deeply sampled blood TCRbeta repertoires that made up the dataset. The repertoires were made available in a free public database intended to serve as a resource for research on the immune response to SARS-CoV-2. The samples were drawn from the first 160 participants of the ongoing ImmuneRACE study and from 1,254 subjects provided by 6 global collaborators. Nearly every sample came with metadata listing a de-identified subject ID, COVID-19 status, age in years and sex. HLA class I and class II types, where available, came from metadata supplied by the sample provider rather than from assay-based typing.

TCRbeta CDR3 regions were amplified from genomic DNA by means of the immunoSEQ Assay, a bias-controlled multiplex PCR. The original pipeline was this. The number of nucleated cells in each sample was estimated by amplification of reference gene primers within the assay. To quantify the absolute abundance of each unique TCRbeta CDR3 rearrangement, sequence reads were collapsed and filtered. For each sample, productive Simpson clonality was calculated as the square root of Simpson's diversity index across productive rearrangements. Imported from immuneACCESS, the table was reduced by TCRdb to in-frame sequences with V and J called. These copies leave out some clones; in studies compared against another copy, an unresolved V gene accounts for under half, and the cause of the remainder is not known. The V and J calls and clone size are taken from that table; D and trimming were inferred from the DNA. The sample contains tens of thousands of clones, roughly 86% of them found a single time. In total, the top ten clones hold around a fifth of the sample.

Whole blood was collected in K2EDTA tubes by collaborating institutions according to the institutions' own protocols. For TCRbeta analysis, collaborator samples were shipped as frozen whole blood, as isolated PBMCs, or as DNA extracted from either sample type. Study-wide findings and limitations: How much clinical and demographic metadata was included differed by source and by participant, and the metadata was provided uncurated.

As for this clone: The target of this receptor is not known. One base away there is no much larger clone; base qualities are not given.

Trimming costs V 0 bases and J 5 bases, and their ends lie 7 bases apart. Looking up the germline V gene yields CDR1 MGHDK and CDR2 SYGVNS. The CDR3 has 13 amino acids, counting the end cysteine and phenylalanine. Only CDR3 DNA remains: 39 bases, in frame from the first base. Sequencing was performed on peripheral blood. The sequence links TRBV25-1 to TRBJ2-5; the D gene cannot be named for sure. The receptor was isolated from a human donor in a cohort sampled during active COVID-19. In nucleotide form, the sequence is TGTGCCAGCAGTGAATATCAGGTGGAGACCCAGTACTTC. It encodes CASSEYQVETQYF. Extended through the reference TRBV25-1 and TRBJ2-5 proteins, this CDR3 yields the full variable domain: EADIYQTPRYLVIGTGKKITLECSQTMGHDKMYWYQQDPGMELHLIHYSYGVNSTEKGDLSSESTVSRIRTEHFPLTLESARPSHTSQYLCASSEYQVETQYFGPGTRLLVL.